This TCR beta chain was documented in a study of identical twins. TCRdb reanalysed the 5' RACE reads using MiXCR and keeps one entry per CDR3 protein. The sample contains around 280,000 distinct CDR3 sequences, approximately 8% of which appear only once. These data were also reused for a study on yellow fever vaccine responses in identical twins.

This clonotype was sampled from a woman in her late teens or twenties in good health. The sample consisted of memory (CD45RO+) T cells sorted from blood.

CDR3 DNA: TGTGCCAGCAGCATCACCCAGGGGATTTACCAAGAGACCCAGTACTTC. This encodes CASSITQGIYQETQYF. The V and J genes are TRBV7-6 and TRBJ2-5; D is perhaps TRBD1 (6 bases). Trimming pared 5 bases from V and 0 bases from J, leaving 16 bases between. The germline V gene has CDR1 SGHVS and CDR2 FNYEAQ. The CDR3 runs to 16 residues.